The T cell receptor (beta chain) described here comes from a study of siplizumab effects on memory and regulatory T cells. CDR1 and CDR2 from the germline V gene are MNHNS and SASEGT. CDR3 length: 12 amino acids. Trimming took off 4 bases at V and 1 base at J, with 5 bases between the two ends. Some clones are missing from TCRdb's copy, which holds only in-frame ones; the method was immunoSEQ multiplex PCR. The table records around 100,000 clones, over 90% of them present only once. Source material: Tregs sorted from blood. The rearrangement links TRBV6-1 to TRBJ2-7; no reliable D call. The TCR sequence derives from a human donor in good health. Written as DNA, the CDR3 is TGTGCCAGCAGTGCTGGGTCCTACGAGCAGTACTTC. Protein sequence: CASSAGSYEQYF.